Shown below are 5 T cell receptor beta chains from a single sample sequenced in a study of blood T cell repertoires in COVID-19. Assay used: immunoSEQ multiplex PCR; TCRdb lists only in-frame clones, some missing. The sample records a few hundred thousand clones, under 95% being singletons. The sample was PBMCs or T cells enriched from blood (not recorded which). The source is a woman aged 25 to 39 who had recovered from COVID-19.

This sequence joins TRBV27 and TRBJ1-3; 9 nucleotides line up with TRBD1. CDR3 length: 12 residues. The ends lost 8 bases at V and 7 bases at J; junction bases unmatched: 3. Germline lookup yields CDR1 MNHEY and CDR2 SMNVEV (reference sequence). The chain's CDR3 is CASRDRVNTIYF. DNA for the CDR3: TGTGCCAGCCGGGACAGGGTGAACACCATATATTTT.

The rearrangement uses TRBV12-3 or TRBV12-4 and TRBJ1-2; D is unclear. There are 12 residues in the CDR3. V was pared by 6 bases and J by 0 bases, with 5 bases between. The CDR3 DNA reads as TGTGCCAGCAGCCGGGCTAACTATGGCTACACCTTC. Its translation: CASSRANYGYTF.

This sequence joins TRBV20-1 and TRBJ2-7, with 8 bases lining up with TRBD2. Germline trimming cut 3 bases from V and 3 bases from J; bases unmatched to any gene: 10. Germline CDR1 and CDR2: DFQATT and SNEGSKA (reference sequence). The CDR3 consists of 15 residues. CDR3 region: CSASRGLVSSYEQYF. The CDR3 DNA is TGCAGTGCTAGTAGGGGACTAGTTAGCAGCTACGAGCAGTACTTC.

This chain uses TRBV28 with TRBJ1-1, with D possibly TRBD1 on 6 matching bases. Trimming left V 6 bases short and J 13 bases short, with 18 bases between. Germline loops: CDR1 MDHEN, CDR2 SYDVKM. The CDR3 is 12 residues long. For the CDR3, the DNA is TGTGCCAGCAGCACCGGGACACCAGGAGGTTTCTTT. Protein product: CASSTGTPGGFF.

The CDR3 DNA is TGTGCCAGCAGCTTGATGTGGAAAGGGAGCGGGGGCTATGGCTACACCTTC. Translation: CASSLMWKGSGGYGYTF. The genes are TRBV5-5 and TRBJ1-2, with a possible D match to TRBD1 (5 bases). The germline CDR1 and CDR2 sequences are SGHKS and YYEKEE (reference sequence). CDR3 size: 17 residues. Trimming shortened V by 1 base and J by 4 bases, and 20 bases separated the two germline ends.